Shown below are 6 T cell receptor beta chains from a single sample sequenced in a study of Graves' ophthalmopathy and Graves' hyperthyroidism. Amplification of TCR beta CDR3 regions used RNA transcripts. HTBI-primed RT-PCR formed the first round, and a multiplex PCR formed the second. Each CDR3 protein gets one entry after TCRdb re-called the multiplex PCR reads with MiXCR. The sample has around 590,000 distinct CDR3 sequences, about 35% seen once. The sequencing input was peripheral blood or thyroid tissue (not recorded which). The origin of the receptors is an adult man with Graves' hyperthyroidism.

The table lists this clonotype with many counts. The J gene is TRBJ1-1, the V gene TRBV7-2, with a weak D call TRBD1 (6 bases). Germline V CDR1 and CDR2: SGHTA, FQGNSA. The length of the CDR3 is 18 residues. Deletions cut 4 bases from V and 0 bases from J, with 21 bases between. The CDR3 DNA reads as TGTGCCAGCAGCTCATTGGGGGGCCAAACACCTATGAACACTGAAGCTTTCTTT. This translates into CASSSLGGQTPMNTEAFF.

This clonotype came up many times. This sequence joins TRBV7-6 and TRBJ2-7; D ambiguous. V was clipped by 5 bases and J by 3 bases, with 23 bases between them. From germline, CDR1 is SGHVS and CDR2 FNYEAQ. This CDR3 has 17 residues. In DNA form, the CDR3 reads TGTGCCAGCAGCCCCCCCGTCCCCCCCCAAAAGGACTACGAGCAGTACTTC. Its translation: CASSPPVPPQKDYEQYF.

This chain's CDR3 is CASSPWTGGDEKLFF. CDR3 sequence (DNA): TGTGCCAGCAGTCCCTGGACAGGGGGAGACGAAAAACTGTTTTTT. J is TRBJ1-4 and V is TRBV12-3 or TRBV12-4; 10 bases line up with TRBD1. CDR3 length equals 15 residues. V shed 5 bases and J 8 bases; nucleotides not matched to a gene: 8.

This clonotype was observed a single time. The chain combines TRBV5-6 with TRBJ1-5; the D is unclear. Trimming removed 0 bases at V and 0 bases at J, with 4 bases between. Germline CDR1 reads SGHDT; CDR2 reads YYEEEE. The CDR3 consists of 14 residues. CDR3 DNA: TGTGCCAGCAGCTTGGACGATAGCAATCAGCCCCAGCATTTT. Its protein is CASSLDDSNQPQHF.

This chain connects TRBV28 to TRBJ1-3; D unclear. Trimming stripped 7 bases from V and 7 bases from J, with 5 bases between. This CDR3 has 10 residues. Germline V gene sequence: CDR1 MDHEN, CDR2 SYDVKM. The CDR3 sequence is CASIKNTIYF. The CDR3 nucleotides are TGTGCCAGCATTAAGAACACCATATATTTT.

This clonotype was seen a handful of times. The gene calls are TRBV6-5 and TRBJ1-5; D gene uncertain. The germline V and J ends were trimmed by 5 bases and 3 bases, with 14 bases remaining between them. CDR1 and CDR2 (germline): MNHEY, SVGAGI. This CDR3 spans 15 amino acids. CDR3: CASSPRLYSNQPQHF. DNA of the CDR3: TGTGCCAGCAGTCCTCGACTATATTCCAATCAGCCCCAGCATTTT.